These 7 T cell receptor beta chains share one sample of origin, sequenced in a study of CD8+ T cells in alopecia areata. Extraction and reverse transcription of RNA yielded cDNA as the sequencing template. Libraries were prepared by immunoSEQ multiplex PCR; TCRdb keeps only in-frame clonotypes and omits some of them. There are about 150,000 clones in the sample; about 50% occur only once, and roughly a fifth lies in the top ten. This material consisted of CD8+ T cells sorted from blood, taken at week 0. The receptors shown here come from a human donor with alopecia areata.

This chain connects TRBV2 to TRBJ2-1; 13 bases are a match to TRBD2. Trimming cost V 1 base and J 5 bases; bases outside gene matches: 2. This CDR3 is 16 amino acids long. CDR1 and CDR2 (germline): SNHLY, FYNNEI. CDR3 protein: CASSEEGLAGNNEQFF. CDR3 DNA: TGTGCCAGCAGTGAAGAGGGACTAGCGGGGAACAATGAGCAGTTCTTC.

This clone was seen a few times. V and J are TRBV4-3 and TRBJ1-6; D unclear. V was trimmed by 3 bases and J by 7 bases, leaving 10 bases between them. The germline CDR1 and CDR2 sequences are LGHNA and YSLEER. This CDR3 spans 14 amino acids. This CDR3 reads CASSHRLENSPLHF. The CDR3 DNA sequence: TGCGCCAGCAGCCACCGGCTGGAGAATTCACCCCTCCACTTT.

This clone came up a few times. The chain recombines TRBV5-1 with TRBJ1-4; D is undetermined. Germline-derived CDR1 and CDR2 are SGHRS and YFSETQ. This CDR3 has 18 amino acids. The germline V and J ends were trimmed by 4 bases and 8 bases, with 27 bases remaining between them. The CDR3 DNA reads TGCGCCAGCAGCCCCTGGCCCTTACCCGAAGCTGAGGTGGAAAAACTGTTTTTT. Translating it yields CASSPWPLPEAEVEKLFF.

The chain combines TRBV14 with TRBJ2-2, with 9 bases lining up with TRBD2. V dropped 3 bases and J dropped 4; count of bases not matched to a gene: 12. CDR1 is SGHDN and CDR2 is FVKESK in the germline V gene. The CDR3 extends over 18 amino acids. The CDR3 spells CASSHRSGGPRSTGELFF. In nucleotides, the CDR3 is TGTGCCAGCAGCCACCGAAGCGGGGGGCCAAGGAGCACCGGGGAGCTGTTTTTT.

This clone was seen a single time. The chain links TRBV4-1 to TRBJ2-3, with a tentative D call TRBD2 (5 bases). Germline CDR1 and CDR2: MGHRA and YSYEKL. CDR3 length: 15 residues. V was shortened by 0 bases and J by 4 bases, with 11 bases between the two germline ends. The CDR3 here is CASSQDPGIADTQYF. CDR3 in DNA: TGCGCCAGCAGCCAAGACCCCGGGATTGCAGATACGCAGTATTTT.

V gene TRBV19 combines with J gene TRBJ1-5, with D maybe TRBD1 (6 bases). Germline-derived CDR1 and CDR2 are LNHDA and SQIVND (reference sequence). V was clipped by 3 bases and J by 0 bases, with 21 bases between them. This CDR3 spans 19 amino acids. The CDR3 DNA is TGTGCCAGTAGTATCCAACACCAGCCGACAGGTCGTAGCAATCAGCCCCAGCATTTT. Its protein product is CASSIQHQPTGRSNQPQHF.

This clone was observed a handful of times. This chain links TRBV4-1 with TRBJ2-3; perhaps TRBD2 as D (5 bases). Germline values: CDR1 MGHRA, CDR2 YSYEKL. The CDR3 covers 15 residues. V was pared by 1 base and J by 0 bases, with 8 bases between. The CDR3 region has the DNA TGCGCCAGCAGCCAAGTAGCGCCGAGCACAGATACGCAGTATTTT. Amino acid sequence: CASSQVAPSTDTQYF.